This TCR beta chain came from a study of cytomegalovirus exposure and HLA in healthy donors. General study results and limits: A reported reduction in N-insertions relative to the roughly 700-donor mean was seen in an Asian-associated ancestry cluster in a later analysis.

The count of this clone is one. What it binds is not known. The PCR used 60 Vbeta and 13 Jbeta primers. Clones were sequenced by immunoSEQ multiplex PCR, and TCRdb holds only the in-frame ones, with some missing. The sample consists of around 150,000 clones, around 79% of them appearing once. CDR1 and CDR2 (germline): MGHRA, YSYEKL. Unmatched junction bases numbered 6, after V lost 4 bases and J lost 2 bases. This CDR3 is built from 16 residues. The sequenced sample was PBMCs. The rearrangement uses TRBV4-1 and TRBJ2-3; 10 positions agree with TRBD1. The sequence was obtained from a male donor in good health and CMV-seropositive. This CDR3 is CASSPYGTGATDTQYF. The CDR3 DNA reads TGCGCCAGCAGCCCCTACGGGACAGGGGCCACAGATACGCAGTATTTT.